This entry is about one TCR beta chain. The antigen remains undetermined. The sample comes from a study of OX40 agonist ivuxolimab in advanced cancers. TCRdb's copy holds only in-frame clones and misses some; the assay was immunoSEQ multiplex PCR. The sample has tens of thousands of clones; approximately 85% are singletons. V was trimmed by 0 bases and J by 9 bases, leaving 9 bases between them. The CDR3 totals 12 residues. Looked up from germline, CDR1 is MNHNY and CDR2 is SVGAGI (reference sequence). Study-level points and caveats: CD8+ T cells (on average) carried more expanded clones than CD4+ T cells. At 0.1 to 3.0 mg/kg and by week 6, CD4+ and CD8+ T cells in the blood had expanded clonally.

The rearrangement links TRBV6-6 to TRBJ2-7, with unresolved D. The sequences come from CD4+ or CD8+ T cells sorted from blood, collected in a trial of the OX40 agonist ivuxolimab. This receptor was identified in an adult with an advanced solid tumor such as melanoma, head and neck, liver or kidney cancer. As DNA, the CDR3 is TGTGCCAGCAGTTACTCGAACGGACGGCAGTACTTC. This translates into CASSYSNGRQYF.